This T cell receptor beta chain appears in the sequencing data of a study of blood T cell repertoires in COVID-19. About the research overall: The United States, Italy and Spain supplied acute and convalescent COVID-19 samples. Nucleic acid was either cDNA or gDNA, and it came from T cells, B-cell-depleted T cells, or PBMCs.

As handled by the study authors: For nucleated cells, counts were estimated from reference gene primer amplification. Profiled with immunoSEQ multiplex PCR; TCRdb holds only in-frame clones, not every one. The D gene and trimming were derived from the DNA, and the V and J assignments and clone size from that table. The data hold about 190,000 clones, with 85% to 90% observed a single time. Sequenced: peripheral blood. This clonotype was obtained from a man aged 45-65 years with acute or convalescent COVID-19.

Here the CDR3 DNA reads TGTGCCAGCAGCTTAAGACAGGGAGGAACAGATACGCAGTATTTT. The encoded protein is CASSLRQGGTDTQYF. This chain joins TRBV2 and TRBJ2-3; possibly TRBD1 for D (7 bases). V was shortened by 6 bases and J by 3 bases, with 16 bases between the two germline ends. Per the germline V gene, CDR1 is SNHLY and CDR2 is FYNNEI. This CDR3 region has 15 residues. Full variable domain (outside the CDR3, taken from reference TRBV2 and TRBJ2-3): EPEVTQTPSHQVTQMGQEVILRCVPISNHLYFYWYRQILGQKVEFLVSFYNNEISEKSEIFDDQFSVERPDGSNFTLKIRSTKLEDSAMYFCASSLRQGGTDTQYFGPGTRLTVL.